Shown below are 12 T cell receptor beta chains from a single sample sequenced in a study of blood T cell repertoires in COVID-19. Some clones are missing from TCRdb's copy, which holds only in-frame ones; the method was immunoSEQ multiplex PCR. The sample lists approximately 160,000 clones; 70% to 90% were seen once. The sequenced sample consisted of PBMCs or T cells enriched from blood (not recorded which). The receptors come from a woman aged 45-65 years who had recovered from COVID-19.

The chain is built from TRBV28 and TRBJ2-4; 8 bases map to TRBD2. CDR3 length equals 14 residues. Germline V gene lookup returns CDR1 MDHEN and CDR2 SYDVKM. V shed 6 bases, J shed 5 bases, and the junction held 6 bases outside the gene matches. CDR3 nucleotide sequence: TGTGCCAGCAGCAAGGTGGGACTAGAAAACATTCAGTACTTC. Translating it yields CASSKVGLENIQYF.

The CDR3 DNA sequence: TGTGCCAGCAGTCCAAATGGGCCGGGACAGCCCCAGCATTTT. This gives the protein CASSPNGPGQPQHF. The chain couples TRBV27 to TRBJ1-5; D is unresolved. Germline CDR1 reads MNHEY; CDR2 reads SMNVEV (reference sequence). V lost 5 bases, J lost 7 bases, and 15 bases lay in between. This CDR3 spans 14 amino acids.

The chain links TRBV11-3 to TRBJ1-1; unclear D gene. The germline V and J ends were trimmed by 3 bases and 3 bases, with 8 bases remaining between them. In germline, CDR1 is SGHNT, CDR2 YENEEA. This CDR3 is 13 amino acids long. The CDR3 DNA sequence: TGTGCCAGCAGCTTGACAACGTACACTGAAGCTTTCTTT. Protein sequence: CASSLTTYTEAFF. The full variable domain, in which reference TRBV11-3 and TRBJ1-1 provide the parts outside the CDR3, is EAGVVQSPRYKIIEKKQPVAFWCNPISGHNTLYWYLQNLGQGPELLIRYENEEAVDDSQLPKDRFSAERLKGVDSTLKIQPAELGDSAVYLCASSLTTYTEAFFGQGTRLTVV.

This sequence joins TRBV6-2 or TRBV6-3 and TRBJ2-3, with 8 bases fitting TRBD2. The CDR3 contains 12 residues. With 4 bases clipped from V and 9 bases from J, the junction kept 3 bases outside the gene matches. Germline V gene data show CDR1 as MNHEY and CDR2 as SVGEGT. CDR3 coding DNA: TGTGCCAGCAGTTCAGGCGGGAGGACGCAGTATTTT. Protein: CASSSGGRTQYF.

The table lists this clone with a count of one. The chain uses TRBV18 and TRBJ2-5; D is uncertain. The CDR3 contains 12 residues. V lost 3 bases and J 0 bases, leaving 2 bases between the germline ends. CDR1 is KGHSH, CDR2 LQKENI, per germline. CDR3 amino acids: CASSPYQETQYF. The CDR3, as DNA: TGTGCCAGCTCACCCTACCAAGAGACCCAGTACTTC.

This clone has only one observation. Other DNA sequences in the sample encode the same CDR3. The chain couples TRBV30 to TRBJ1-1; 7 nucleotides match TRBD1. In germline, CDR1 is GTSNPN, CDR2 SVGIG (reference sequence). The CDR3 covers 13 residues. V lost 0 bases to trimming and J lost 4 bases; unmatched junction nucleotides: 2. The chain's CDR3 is CAWSVSGGTEAFF. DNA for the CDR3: TGTGCCTGGAGTGTTTCAGGGGGCACTGAAGCTTTCTTT.

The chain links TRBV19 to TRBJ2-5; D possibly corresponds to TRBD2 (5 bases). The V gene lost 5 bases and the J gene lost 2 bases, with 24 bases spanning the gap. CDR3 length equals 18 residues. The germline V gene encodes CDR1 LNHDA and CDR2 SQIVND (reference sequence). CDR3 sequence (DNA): TGTGCCAGTAGTCCTCTGTTCGGGCTAGCAGTGACTCAAGAGACCCAGTACTTC. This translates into CASSPLFGLAVTQETQYF.

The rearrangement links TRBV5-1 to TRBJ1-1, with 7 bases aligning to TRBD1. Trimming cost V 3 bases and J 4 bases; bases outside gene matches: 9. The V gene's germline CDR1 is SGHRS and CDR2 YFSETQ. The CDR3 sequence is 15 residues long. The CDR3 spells CASSSAGQRGTEAFF. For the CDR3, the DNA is TGCGCCAGCAGCTCGGCGGGACAGCGAGGCACTGAAGCTTTCTTT. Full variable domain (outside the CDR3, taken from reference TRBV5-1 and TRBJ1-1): KAGVTQTPRYLIKTRGQQVTLSCSPISGHRSVSWYQQTPGQGLQFLFEYFSETQRNKGNFPGRFSGRQFSNSRSEMNVSTLELGDSALYLCASSSAGQRGTEAFFGQGTRLTVV.

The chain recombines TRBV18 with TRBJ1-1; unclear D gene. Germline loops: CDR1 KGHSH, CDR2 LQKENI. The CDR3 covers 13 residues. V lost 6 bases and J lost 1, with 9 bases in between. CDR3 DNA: TGTGCCAGCTCCCCCGTTTCGAACACTGAAGCTTTCTTT. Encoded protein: CASSPVSNTEAFF.

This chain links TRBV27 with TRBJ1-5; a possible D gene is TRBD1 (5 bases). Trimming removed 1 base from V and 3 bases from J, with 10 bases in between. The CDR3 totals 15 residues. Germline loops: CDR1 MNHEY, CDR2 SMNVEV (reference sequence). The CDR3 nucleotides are TGTGCCAGCAGTTTATTCGGGGGAATCAATCAGCCCCAGCATTTT. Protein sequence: CASSLFGGINQPQHF.

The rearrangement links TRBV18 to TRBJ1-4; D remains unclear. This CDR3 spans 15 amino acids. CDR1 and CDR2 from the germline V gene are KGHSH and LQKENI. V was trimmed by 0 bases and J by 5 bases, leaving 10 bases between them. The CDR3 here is CASSPPGGNNEKLFF. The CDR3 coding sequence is TGTGCCAGCTCACCACCGGGAGGGAACAATGAAAAACTGTTTTTT. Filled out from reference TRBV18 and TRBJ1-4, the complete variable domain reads NAGVMQNPRHLVRRRGQEARLRCSPMKGHSHVYWYRQLPEEGLKFMVYLQKENIIDESGMPKERFSAEFPKEGPSILRIQQVVRGDSAAYFCASSPPGGNNEKLFFGSGTQLSVL.

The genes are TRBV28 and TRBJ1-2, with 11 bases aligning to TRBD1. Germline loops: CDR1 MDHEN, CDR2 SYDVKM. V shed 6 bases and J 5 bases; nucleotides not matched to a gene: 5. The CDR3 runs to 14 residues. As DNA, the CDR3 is TGTGCCAGCAGACAGGGACAGGGGGTATATGGCTACACCTTC. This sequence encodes CASRQGQGVYGYTF.